Listed below are T cell receptor beta chains from one sample, sequenced in a study of human T cells and chemical hapten exposure. TCRdb re-derived calls from the RACE reads in MiXCR, one entry per CDR3 protein. Found here are approximately 80,000 distinct CDR3 sequences, 13% of them singletons; the top ten hold approximately 6.2%. This sample comprised whole blood, obtained in connection with sensitization to the hapten diphenylcyclopropenone (DPC). These receptors all stem from a woman aged 45-59 years with alopecia areata. Some clones in this sample may be carry-over from other donors' samples. The CDR3 runs from the conserved cysteine through the conserved F or W. Fields, in order: CDR3 length, V gene, J gene, CDR3 protein.

CDR3 length: 16
V gene: TRBV12-3/TRBV12-4
J gene: TRBJ2-2
CDR3 protein: CASSFFRTGDTGELFF

CDR3 length: 15
V gene: TRBV7-2
J gene: TRBJ2-1
CDR3 protein: CASSLRGLTYNEQFF

CDR3 length: 19
V gene: TRBV5-3
J gene: TRBJ2-1
CDR3 protein: CARSLKETSSEGAYNEQFF

CDR3 length: 18
V gene: TRBV7-2
J gene: TRBJ2-3
CDR3 protein: CASSSRGLGGSPTDTQYF

CDR3 length: 14
V gene: TRBV7-2
J gene: TRBJ2-3
CDR3 protein: CASSPTTSTDTQYF

CDR3 length: 15
V gene: TRBV20-1
J gene: TRBJ1-4
CDR3 protein: CSARDYQGGSEKLFF

CDR3 length: 13
V gene: TRBV12-3/TRBV12-4
J gene: TRBJ2-3
CDR3 protein: CASSPLVADTQYF

CDR3 length: 13
V gene: TRBV7-6
J gene: TRBJ2-1
CDR3 protein: CASSLVAFNEQFF

CDR3 length: 12
V gene: TRBV30
J gene: TRBJ1-3
CDR3 protein: CAWTYIGNTIYF

CDR3 length: 11
V gene: TRBV10-3
J gene: TRBJ2-7
CDR3 protein: CAISASLEQYF

CDR3 length: 16
V gene: TRBV28
J gene: TRBJ1-2
CDR3 protein: CASSPAGRPLNYGYTF

CDR3 length: 13
V gene: TRBV5-1
J gene: TRBJ1-1
CDR3 protein: CASSLVGVTEAFF

CDR3 length: 10
V gene: TRBV29-1
J gene: TRBJ2-3
CDR3 protein: CSVDAGTQYF

CDR3 length: 17
V gene: TRBV5-1
J gene: TRBJ2-5
CDR3 protein: CASSWPPTGTVKETQYF

CDR3 length: 15
V gene: TRBV7-9
J gene: TRBJ1-5
CDR3 protein: CASSSGDYSNQPQHF

CDR3 length: 15
V gene: TRBV15
J gene: TRBJ2-2
CDR3 protein: CATSERTGLAGELFF

CDR3 length: 15
V gene: TRBV7-2
J gene: TRBJ2-1
CDR3 protein: CASIEGRGRYNEQFF

CDR3 length: 17
V gene: TRBV7-9
J gene: TRBJ1-4
CDR3 protein: CASSPRTGGVANEKLFF

CDR3 length: 16
V gene: TRBV7-2
J gene: TRBJ2-3
CDR3 protein: CASSLVSDSSTDTQYF

CDR3 length: 14
V gene: TRBV24-1
J gene: TRBJ2-7
CDR3 protein: CATSDAQGAGEQYF

CDR3 length: 13
V gene: TRBV7-6
J gene: TRBJ2-7
CDR3 protein: CASSPGGGYEQYF

CDR3 length: 15
V gene: TRBV12-3/TRBV12-4
J gene: TRBJ1-4
CDR3 protein: CASTHSQTQGEKLFF

CDR3 length: 13
V gene: TRBV19
J gene: TRBJ2-3
CDR3 protein: CASSEAGQATQYF

CDR3 length: 13
V gene: TRBV5-5
J gene: TRBJ2-7
CDR3 protein: CASSLLTAGEQYF

CDR3 length: 14
V gene: TRBV29-1
J gene: TRBJ2-7
CDR3 protein: CSVTTSGIGNEQYF

CDR3 length: 16
V gene: TRBV5-1
J gene: TRBJ2-5
CDR3 protein: CASSLAGGSHGETQYF

CDR3 length: 17
V gene: TRBV6-2/TRBV6-3
J gene: TRBJ2-1
CDR3 protein: CASSYIPTRSSYNEQFF

CDR3 length: 12
V gene: TRBV29-1
J gene: TRBJ1-1
CDR3 protein: CSVVEGGFVAFF

CDR3 length: 15
V gene: TRBV4-2
J gene: TRBJ2-7
CDR3 protein: CASSQDPGLTYEQYF

CDR3 length: 12
V gene: TRBV14
J gene: TRBJ2-1
CDR3 protein: CASSNLFNEQFF

CDR3 length: 13
V gene: TRBV2
J gene: TRBJ2-5
CDR3 protein: CASRDYFQETQYF

CDR3 length: 16
V gene: TRBV5-6
J gene: TRBJ2-3
CDR3 protein: CASSFPGQGATDTQYF

CDR3 length: 13
V gene: TRBV5-4
J gene: TRBJ2-3
CDR3 protein: CASSWASLDTQYF

CDR3 length: 15
V gene: TRBV5-5
J gene: TRBJ1-4
CDR3 protein: CASSEAPLGGEKLFF

CDR3 length: 16
V gene: TRBV3-1
J gene: TRBJ2-7
CDR3 protein: CASSFRLAGNPYEQYF

CDR3 length: 15
V gene: TRBV6-2/TRBV6-3
J gene: TRBJ2-7
CDR3 protein: CASSPSPPERYEQYF

CDR3 length: 16
V gene: TRBV5-1
J gene: TRBJ1-2
CDR3 protein: CASSLGPLRANYGYTF

CDR3 length: 13
V gene: TRBV6-6
J gene: TRBJ2-5
CDR3 protein: CASRGFAQETQYF

CDR3 length: 13
V gene: TRBV29-1
J gene: TRBJ2-2
CDR3 protein: CSVFQGGTGELFF

CDR3 length: 14
V gene: TRBV28
J gene: TRBJ1-3
CDR3 protein: CASSGTGLENTIYF

CDR3 length: 16
V gene: TRBV7-9
J gene: TRBJ2-1
CDR3 protein: CASSPPGTSAHNEQFF

CDR3 length: 12
V gene: TRBV20-1
J gene: TRBJ1-2
CDR3 protein: CSARDDGRGYTF

CDR3 length: 15
V gene: TRBV20-1
J gene: TRBJ1-5
CDR3 protein: CSARVGGNLIQPQHF

CDR3 length: 15
V gene: TRBV29-1
J gene: TRBJ2-7
CDR3 protein: CSVAHATAQPYEQYF

CDR3 length: 18
V gene: TRBV19
J gene: TRBJ2-7
CDR3 protein: CASSMDYRFREPSYEQYF

CDR3 length: 15
V gene: TRBV29-1
J gene: TRBJ2-1
CDR3 protein: CSVERWQGWSNEQFF